Shown below are 21 T cell receptor beta chains from a single sample sequenced in a study of CD8+CD57+ T cells in acquired aplastic anemia (dated by TCRdb to 2017 to 2018). The instrument given in TCRdb is Illumina HiSeq 2000. Genomic DNA served as template for TCR beta VDJ combination and CDR3 sequence profiling. The raw public data were reprocessed by TCRdb itself: fastp quality trimming at Q25, MiXCR clonotype calling, in-frame beta chains only. Rows are unified per CDR3 protein, each entry keeping the most common DNA and genes. Across this sample there are 150,000 to 200,000 distinct CDR3 sequences, with around 65% seen only once. The leading ten clones occupy about half of the sample. The sample taken for sequencing was sorted CD4+, CD8+, or CD8+CD57+ T cells (not recorded which) from PBMCs. These receptors were collected from a human donor with severe aplastic anemia or a healthy control (not recorded which).

The V call is TRBV7-9, the J call TRBJ1-6; D possibly corresponds to TRBD1 (6 bases). Germline-derived CDR1 and CDR2 are SEHNR and FQNEAQ (reference sequence). Trimming stripped 5 bases from V and 6 bases from J, with 14 bases between. The CDR3 spans 15 residues. The CDR3 nucleotides read TGTGCCAGCAGCAGGGGAACAGGGCCTAATTCACCCCTCCACTTT. Protein product: CASSRGTGPNSPLHF.

The genes are TRBV7-9 and TRBJ1-2; D is perhaps TRBD1 (5 bases). CDR3 length equals 15 residues. CDR1 and CDR2 from the germline V gene are SEHNR and FQNEAQ (reference sequence). V gave up 5 bases and J gave up 1 base, with 14 bases separating them. In DNA form, the CDR3 reads TGTGCCAGCAGCGTAACGGGGGGGGATAACTATGGCTACACCTTC. This encodes CASSVTGGDNYGYTF.

Comments on this clonotype: The junction and the germline gene differ at one end; a read error may be behind it. This chain links TRBV10-1 with TRBJ2-7; D is undetermined. The length of the CDR3 is 11 residues. Germline CDR1 reads WNHNN; CDR2 reads SYGVQD (reference sequence). This CDR3 is CATSLAYEQYF. The CDR3 nucleotides are TGTGCCACCTCCCTAGCCTACGAGCAGTACTTC.

The genes are TRBV12-3 or TRBV12-4 and TRBJ1-2; tentatively, D is TRBD1 (6 bases). Between the trimmed V and J ends, which lost 2 bases and 4 bases, there was a span of 8 bases. This CDR3 spans 13 amino acids. The DNA of the CDR3 is TGTGCCAGCAGTTTAAGGACAGTCTATGGCTACACCTTC. Translated: CASSLRTVYGYTF.

The V gene is TRBV19, the J gene TRBJ2-7; a weak D match, TRBD2 (6 bases). Trimming cost V 4 bases and J 2 bases, with 15 bases left between them. The CDR3 runs to 15 residues. Germline V gene sequence: CDR1 LNHDA, CDR2 SQIVND (reference sequence). CDR3 loop: CASSSSLANTYEQYF. CDR3 DNA: TGTGCCAGTAGTAGCTCTCTAGCGAATACCTACGAGCAGTACTTC.

This clonotype has only one observation. This chain links TRBV11-2 with TRBJ2-7; D uncertain. The CDR3 is 15 amino acids. CDR1 is SGHAT and CDR2 is FQNNGV in the germline V gene. The V end lost 0 bases, the J end lost 3 bases, and 12 bases lay between the germline ends. The CDR3 nucleotides are TGTGCCAGCAGCTTAGAAATCAACAGCCTCTACGAGCAGTACTTC. It yields the protein CASSLEINSLYEQYF.

The chain employs TRBV11-2 and TRBJ2-7; perhaps TRBD2 as D (6 bases). CDR3 length equals 15 residues. V was shortened by 5 bases and J by 6 bases, with 20 bases between the two germline ends. The germline CDR1 and CDR2 sequences are SGHAT and FQNNGV. CDR3 in DNA: TGTGCCAGCAGCGTGCCGGGACTTTCGGGACCCGAGCAGTACTTC. This translates into CASSVPGLSGPEQYF.

The CDR3 coding sequence is TGTGCCACCAGCACAGGACGGGAGCAGTTCTTC. It is translated as CATSTGREQFF. The chain combines TRBV24-1 with TRBJ2-1; the D gene is possibly TRBD1 (5 bases). This CDR3 contains 11 residues. From germline, CDR1 is KGHDR and CDR2 SFDVKD. V dropped 7 bases and J dropped 10 bases, with 10 bases sitting between them.

CDR3 region: CAHRGVTGELFF. Here the CDR3 DNA reads TGTGCCCACAGGGGGGTTACCGGGGAGCTGTTTTTT. The gene calls are TRBV7-9 and TRBJ2-2; TRBD1 matches 8 bases. V lost 11 bases, J lost 5 bases, and 4 bases stayed unmatched. There are 12 residues in the CDR3. From germline, CDR1 is SEHNR and CDR2 FQNEAQ (reference sequence). Together with reference TRBV7-9 and TRBJ2-2, the CDR3 gives the full variable domain: DTGVSQNPRHKITKRGQNVTFRCDPISEHNRLYWYRQTLGQGPEFLTYFQNEAQLEKSRLLSDRFSAERPKGSFSTLEIQRTEQGDSAMYLCAHRGVTGELFFGEGSRLTVL.

This rearrangement joins TRBV7-9 to TRBJ2-5; 12 nucleotides match TRBD2. The V and J ends lost 4 bases and 6 bases, in that order; junction bases with no gene match: 9. The CDR3 totals 16 residues. Germline CDR1 is SEHNR and CDR2 is FQNEAQ (reference sequence). The CDR3 DNA follows: TGTGCCAGCAGCTCTGGACTAGCGGGGTACCTGCAGACCCAGTACTTC. It specifies CASSSGLAGYLQTQYF.

On this clonotype itself: A much more abundant neighbour one base away suggests this may be a read error. This sequence joins TRBV6-4 and TRBJ2-7, with no clear D. There are 11 residues in the CDR3. Germline CDR1 MRHNA, CDR2 SNTAGT. CDR3 in amino acids: CASSAYYEQHF. The CDR3 region has the DNA TGTGCCAGCAGTGCCTACTACGAGCAGCACTTC.

This clonotype was seen a handful of times. The chain combines TRBV28 with TRBJ2-1; perhaps TRBD2 as D (6 bases). The CDR3 runs to 16 residues. From germline, CDR1 is MDHEN and CDR2 SYDVKM. V was pared by 4 bases and J by 4 bases, with 17 bases between. Here the CDR3 reads CASSSEEGLMYNEQFF. The CDR3, as DNA: TGTGCCAGCAGTTCCGAAGAGGGACTTATGTACAATGAGCAGTTCTTC.

This clonotype was observed a few times. The gene calls are TRBV7-9 and TRBJ1-1; TRBD1 aligns across 7 bases. V lost 2 bases and J lost 8; bases outside the gene matches: 5. Per germline, CDR1 SEHNR and CDR2 FQNEAQ (reference sequence). The length of the CDR3 is 13 residues. CDR3 coding DNA: TGTGCCAGCAGCTTACCCGGGGGACAGGAAGCTTTCTTT. This codes for CASSLPGGQEAFF.

This sequence joins TRBV20-1 and TRBJ1-5, with D maybe TRBD1 (5 bases). Germline assignment: CDR1 DFQATT and CDR2 SNEGSKA (reference sequence). The CDR3 consists of 11 residues. The V and J ends lost 6 bases and 11 bases respectively, with 14 bases between them. The CDR3 nucleotides read TGCAGTGCCGCGGGACTTTGGACCCAGCATTTT. Translated, it gives CSAAGLWTQHF.

This clonotype was counted only a few times. The chain uses TRBV2 and TRBJ1-1, with D hard to call. The CDR3 is 12 amino acids. V gave up 8 bases and J gave up 0 bases, with 7 bases separating them. CDR1 is SNHLY, CDR2 FYNNEI, per germline. Written as DNA, the CDR3 is TGTGCCAGCTCGAGCATGAACACTGAAGCTTTCTTT. It codes for CASSSMNTEAFF.

The chain couples TRBV7-2 to TRBJ2-3; 8 nucleotides agree with TRBD1. Per germline, CDR1 SGHTA and CDR2 FQGNSA. The CDR3 is 15 residues long. With V trimmed by 4 bases and J by 0 bases, 3 bases remained unmatched. Here the CDR3 DNA reads TGTGCCAGCAGCTCACGGGACAGGAGCACAGATACGCAGTATTTT. Residues: CASSSRDRSTDTQYF. The full variable domain, in which reference TRBV7-2 and TRBJ2-3 provide the parts outside the CDR3, is GAGVSQSPSNKVTEKGKDVELRCDPISGHTALYWYRQSLGQGLEFLIYFQGNSAPDKSGLPSDRFSAERTGGSVSTLTIQRTQQEDSAVYLCASSSRDRSTDTQYFGPGTRLTVL.

This clonotype has ten or more counts. J is TRBJ2-3 and V is TRBV7-2; D is possibly TRBD2 (6 bases). The V end was cut by 5 bases, the J end by 3 bases, with 15 bases between. The CDR3 spans 15 residues. Germline values: CDR1 SGHTA, CDR2 FQGNSA. CDR3 nucleotide sequence: TGTGCCAGCAGCATAACGTGGAGGGCGACAGATACGCAGTATTTT. Its translation: CASSITWRATDTQYF.

The chain has TRBV20-1 and TRBJ2-7; unclear D gene. Germline lookup yields CDR1 DFQATT and CDR2 SNEGSKA (reference sequence). The CDR3 is 12 amino acids. Between the trimmed V and J ends, which lost 5 bases and 5 bases, there was a span of 13 bases. The CDR3 loop is CSALLDPNEQYF. CDR3 bases: TGCAGTGCTCTCCTTGATCCCAACGAGCAGTACTTC.

The gene calls are TRBV10-3 and TRBJ1-1, with 9 nucleotides matching TRBD1. The length of the CDR3 is 13 residues. J gave up 6 bases and V 2 bases, and 1 base lay outside the gene matches. The germline V gene encodes CDR1 ENHRY and CDR2 SYGVKD. Written as DNA, the CDR3 is TGTGCCATCAGTGAGGGACAGGGGCCTGAAGCTTTCTTT. Its translation: CAISEGQGPEAFF.

This clonotype showed up just a few times. The rearrangement joins TRBV2 to TRBJ2-6; D not resolved. The CDR3 extends over 12 amino acids. Germline CDR1 is SNHLY and CDR2 is FYNNEI. This CDR3 reads CAATSGANVLTF. The CDR3 nucleotides read TGTGCTGCAACCTCTGGGGCCAACGTCCTGACTTTC.

This clonotype was seen a single time. This chain connects TRBV20-1 to TRBJ2-7; D may be TRBD1 (5 bases). Trimming left V 2 bases short and J 1 base short, with 18 bases between. Germline V lookup: CDR1 DFQATT, CDR2 SNEGSKA (reference sequence). The CDR3 loop spans 16 amino acids. This CDR3 reads CSARSFETGRSYEQYF. CDR3 bases: TGCAGTGCTAGAAGTTTTGAAACAGGCCGATCCTACGAGCAGTACTTC.